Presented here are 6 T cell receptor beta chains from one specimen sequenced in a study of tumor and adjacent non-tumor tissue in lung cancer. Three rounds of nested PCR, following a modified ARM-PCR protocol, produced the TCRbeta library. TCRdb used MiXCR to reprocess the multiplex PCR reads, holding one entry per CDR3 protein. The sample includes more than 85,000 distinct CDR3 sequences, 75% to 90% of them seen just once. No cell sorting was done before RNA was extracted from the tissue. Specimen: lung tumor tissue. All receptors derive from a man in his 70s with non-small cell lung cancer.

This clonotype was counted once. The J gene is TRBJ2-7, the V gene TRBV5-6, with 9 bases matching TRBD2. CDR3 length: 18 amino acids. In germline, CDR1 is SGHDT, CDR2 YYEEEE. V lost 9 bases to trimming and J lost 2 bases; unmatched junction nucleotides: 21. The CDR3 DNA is TGTGCCAATAGCTCAAATCCCAAGGGACTAGCAATCCCCTACGAGCAGTACTTC. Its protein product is CANSSNPKGLAIPYEQYF.

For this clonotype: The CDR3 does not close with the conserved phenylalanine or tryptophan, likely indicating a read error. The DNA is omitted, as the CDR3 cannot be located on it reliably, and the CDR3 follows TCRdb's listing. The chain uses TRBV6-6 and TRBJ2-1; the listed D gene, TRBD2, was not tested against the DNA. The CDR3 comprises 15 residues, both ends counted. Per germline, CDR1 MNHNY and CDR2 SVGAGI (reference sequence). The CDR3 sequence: CASIMTSGPYNEQFS.

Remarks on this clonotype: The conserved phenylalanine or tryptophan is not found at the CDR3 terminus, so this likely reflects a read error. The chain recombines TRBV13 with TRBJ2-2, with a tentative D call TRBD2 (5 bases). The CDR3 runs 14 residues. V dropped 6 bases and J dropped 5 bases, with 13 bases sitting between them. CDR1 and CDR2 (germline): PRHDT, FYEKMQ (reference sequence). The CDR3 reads CASSLTGITGELFL. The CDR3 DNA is TGTGCCAGCAGTCTAACCGGGATAACCGGGGAGCTGTTTCTT.

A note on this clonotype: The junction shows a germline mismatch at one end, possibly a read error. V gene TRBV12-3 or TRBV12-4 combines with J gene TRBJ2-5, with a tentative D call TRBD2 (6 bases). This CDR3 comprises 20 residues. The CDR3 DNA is TGTGCCAGCAGAAAAAGCGACCACCCGACCAGCGGGCTTCCCCAGGACACTCAGCACTTC. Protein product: CASRKSDHPTSGLPQDTQHF.

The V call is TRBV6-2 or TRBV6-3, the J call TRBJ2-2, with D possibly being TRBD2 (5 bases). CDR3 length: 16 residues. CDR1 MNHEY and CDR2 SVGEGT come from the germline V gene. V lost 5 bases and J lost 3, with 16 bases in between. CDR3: CASSTNHRGHTGELFF. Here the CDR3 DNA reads TGTGCCAGCAGTACAAACCACCGGGGTCACACCGGGGAGCTGTTTTTT.

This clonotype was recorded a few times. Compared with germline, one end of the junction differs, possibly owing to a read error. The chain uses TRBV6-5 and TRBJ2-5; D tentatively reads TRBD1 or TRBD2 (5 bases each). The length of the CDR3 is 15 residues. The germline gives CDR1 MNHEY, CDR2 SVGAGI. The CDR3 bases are TGTGCCAGTAGTTATATCGGTCCGGGAAGAGGGACCCAATACTTC. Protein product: CASSYIGPGRGTQYF.